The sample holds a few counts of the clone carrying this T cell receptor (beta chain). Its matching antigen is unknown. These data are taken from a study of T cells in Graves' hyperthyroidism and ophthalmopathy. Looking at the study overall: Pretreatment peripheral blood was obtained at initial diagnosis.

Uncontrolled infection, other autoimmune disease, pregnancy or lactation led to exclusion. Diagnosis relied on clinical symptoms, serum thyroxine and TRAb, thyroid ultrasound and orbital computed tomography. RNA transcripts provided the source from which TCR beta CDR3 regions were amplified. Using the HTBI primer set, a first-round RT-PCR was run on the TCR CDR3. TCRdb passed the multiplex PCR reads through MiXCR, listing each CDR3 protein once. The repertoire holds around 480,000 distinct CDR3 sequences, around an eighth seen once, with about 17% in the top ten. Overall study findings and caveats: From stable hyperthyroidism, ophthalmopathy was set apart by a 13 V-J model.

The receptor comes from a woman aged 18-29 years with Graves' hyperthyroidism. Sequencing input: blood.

The CDR3 reads CASRSFERAPQAFF. CDR3 nucleotides: TGTGCCAGCAGGAGCTTTGAGAGGGCCCCCCAAGCTTTCTTT. The rearrangement links TRBV12-3 or TRBV12-4 to TRBJ1-1; the D is unclear. V lost 6 bases to trimming and J lost 9 bases, with 20 bases between them. This CDR3 contains 14 residues.